This paragraph reports one T cell receptor beta chain. The J segment lost 1 base and the V segment lost 4 bases, leaving 6 bases of the junction unmatched. Germline CDR1 and CDR2: SQVTM and ANQGSEA. This CDR3 has 14 residues. The data were taken from a study of control samples from healthy donors and cancer patients. Some clones are missing from TCRdb's copy, which holds only in-frame ones; the method was immunoSEQ multiplex PCR. The table lists 100,000 to 150,000 clones, over 80% of them singletons. This TCR derives from an older man with head and neck cancer. The gene calls are TRBV29-1 and TRBJ2-5; 7 bases map to TRBD1. The sequencing input was PBMCs. CDR3 in DNA: TGCAGCGTTGCGGCAGGGGGATCCCAAGAGACCCAGTACTTC. Amino acids: CSVAAGGSQETQYF.